The 29 T cell receptor beta chains presented below share a single source sample, sequenced in a study of blood T cells in healthy people across ages. A J-beta primer mix and a sample-barcoded 5' primer were used in a second PCR of roughly 6 to 11 cycles. One entry per CDR3 protein, called by TCRdb with MiXCR from the 5' RACE reads. The table has 500,000 to 700,000 distinct CDR3 sequences, roughly 31% seen once. What was sequenced was blood. The receptors come from a woman older than 75 in good health.

With regard to this clonotype: A much larger clone lies a single base off, so this may be a read error. The CDR3 here is CSVARGRSSYKQYF. CDR3 sequence (DNA): TGCAGCGTTGCACGGGGTAGGAGCTCCTACAAGCAGTACTTC. The chain is built from TRBV29-1 and TRBJ2-7, with a weak D call TRBD2 (5 bases). The CDR3 consists of 14 residues. Per the germline V gene, CDR1 is SQVTM and CDR2 is ANQGSEA.

This clonotype appeared many times. The rearrangement uses TRBV10-3 and TRBJ2-7; 7 nucleotides line up with TRBD1. The CDR3 is made up of 14 amino acids. V shed 6 bases, J shed 6 bases, and the junction held 11 bases outside the gene matches. Germline CDR1 ENHRY, CDR2 SYGVKD. CDR3 residues: CAIRVETGIGEQYF. DNA of the CDR3: TGTGCCATCAGGGTAGAGACAGGGATCGGCGAGCAGTACTTC.

This clonotype was seen only a few times. This sequence joins TRBV7-9 and TRBJ1-5, with TRBD1 identical over 9 bases. V lost 1 base and J lost 7; bases outside the gene matches: 8. Germline CDR1 is SEHNR and CDR2 is FQNEAQ (reference sequence). CDR3 length: 16 amino acids. DNA for the CDR3: TGTGCCAGCAGCTTAGACGGGACAGGGAGGCCACAGCCCCAGCATTTT. It yields the protein CASSLDGTGRPQPQHF.

V is TRBV18 and J is TRBJ1-1, with no clear D. Germline CDR1 and CDR2: KGHSH and LQKENI. V was cut by 2 bases and J by 0 bases, with 10 bases left in between. The CDR3 has 15 amino acids. This CDR3 is CASSPCKGMNTEAFF. In nucleotides, the CDR3 is TGTGCCAGCTCACCATGTAAAGGGATGAACACTGAAGCTTTCTTT.

This clonotype turned up a few times. The chain couples TRBV9 to TRBJ2-3; 14 bases agree with TRBD2. V shed 4 bases and J 0 bases; nucleotides not matched to a gene: 7. Per germline, CDR1 SGDLS and CDR2 YYNGEE. The CDR3 consists of 18 residues. Here the CDR3 DNA reads TGTGCCAGCAGCCACGGACTAGCGGGGGGCCCTAGCACAGATACGCAGTATTTT. This sequence encodes CASSHGLAGGPSTDTQYF.

This clonotype was detected many times. The rearrangement uses TRBV15 and TRBJ2-5; D is uncertain. The ends were cut back, 0 bases at V and 1 base at J, with 6 bases in the middle. The germline CDR1 and CDR2 sequences are LNHNV and YYDKDF (reference sequence). This CDR3 region has 14 residues. Here the CDR3 DNA reads TGTGCCACCAGCAGAGACCGAGCCCAAGAGACCCAGTACTTC. It encodes CATSRDRAQETQYF.

Notes on this clonotype: A much larger clone differs from this one at a single base, so this may be a read error. The CDR3 bases are TGTGCCATCAGGGAGTGGGGCGAGTACGAGCAGTACTTC. As protein: CAIREWGEYEQYF. The rearrangement links TRBV10-3 to TRBJ2-7, with a possible D match to TRBD1 (5 bases). CDR1 and CDR2 (germline): ENHRY, SYGVKD. CDR3 length equals 13 residues.

This clonotype was observed at least ten times. The chain couples TRBV20-1 to TRBJ2-1; 8 nucleotides match TRBD2. Germline lookup yields CDR1 DFQATT and CDR2 SNEGSKA (reference sequence). Losses at the gene ends were 2 bases for V and 1 base for J; bases not matched to a gene: 7. The CDR3 loop spans 16 amino acids. CDR3 sequence (DNA): TGCAGTGCTAGACTTTTAGCGGGGAATTCCTACAATGAGCAGTTCTTC. Translated: CSARLLAGNSYNEQFF.

This clonotype showed up just a few times. The chain combines TRBV20-1 with TRBJ1-5; D is uncertain. This CDR3 region has 12 residues. V was shortened by 6 bases and J by 5 bases, with 11 bases between the two germline ends. Germline V lookup: CDR1 DFQATT, CDR2 SNEGSKA (reference sequence). The CDR3 loop is CSAMDGDQPQHF. As DNA, the CDR3 is TGCAGTGCCATGGATGGCGATCAGCCCCAGCATTTT.

This clonotype was detected only a few times. CDR3 protein: CASSLGQGGNSPLHF. The CDR3 DNA reads as TGCGCCAGCAGCTTGGGTCAGGGTGGCAATTCACCCCTCCACTTT. The chain has TRBV5-1 and TRBJ1-6, with a weak D call TRBD1 (5 bases). V gave up 0 bases and J gave up 7 bases, with 11 bases separating them. The length of the CDR3 is 15 residues. Germline V gene sequence: CDR1 SGHRS, CDR2 YFSETQ. Together with reference TRBV5-1 and TRBJ1-6, the CDR3 gives the full variable domain: KAGVTQTPRYLIKTRGQQVTLSCSPISGHRSVSWYQQTPGQGLQFLFEYFSETQRNKGNFPGRFSGRQFSNSRSEMNVSTLELGDSALYLCASSLGQGGNSPLHFGNGTRLTVT.

The chain employs TRBV5-5 and TRBJ2-5; D may be TRBD1 (6 bases). TRBJ2-7 matches the DNA end more closely, so the J call is doubtful. Germline CDR1 SGHKS, CDR2 YYEKEE (reference sequence). This CDR3 is 13 amino acids long. The CDR3, as DNA: TGTGCCAGCAGCTTCCAGGGGCAGGACGAGCAGTACTTC. It specifies CASSFQGQDEQYF.

This clonotype has a count of ten or more. The CDR3 here is CASSYIGRQETQYF. Written as DNA, the CDR3 is TGTGCCAGCAGTTACATTGGCAGACAAGAGACCCAGTACTTC. The chain has TRBV6-5 and TRBJ2-5, with D hard to call. V was clipped by 2 bases and J by 2 bases, with 9 bases between them. The CDR3 loop spans 14 amino acids. Germline values: CDR1 MNHEY, CDR2 SVGAGI.

This chain connects TRBV12-3 or TRBV12-4 to TRBJ2-1; TRBD2 agrees at 9 bases. There are 15 residues in the CDR3. V lost 7 bases, J lost 8 bases, and 12 bases stayed unmatched. The CDR3 coding sequence is TGTGCCAGCACCGGGGGGGCTAGCGGGACGTATGAGCAGTTCTTC. It encodes CASTGGASGTYEQFF.

This clonotype was observed at least ten times. V gene TRBV24-1 combines with J gene TRBJ2-2; no firm D call. The CDR3 is 15 residues long. Deletions cut 7 bases from V and 3 bases from J, with 14 bases between. The germline V gene has CDR1 KGHDR and CDR2 SFDVKD. The CDR3 is CATRSGTGHTGELFF. CDR3 nucleotide sequence: TGTGCCACCAGGTCGGGCACCGGTCACACCGGGGAGCTGTTTTTT.

Regarding this clonotype: A much larger clone lies one base from this, so it may be a read error. The rearrangement uses TRBV20-1 and TRBJ2-7, with D possibly TRBD1 on 5 matching bases. This CDR3 spans 14 amino acids. The V gene's germline CDR1 is DFQATT and CDR2 SNEGSKA (reference sequence). V dropped 1 base and J dropped 3 bases, with 13 bases sitting between them. CDR3 DNA sequence: TGCAGTGCTAGAGCCCCAGGGATTGTCTACGAGCAGTACTTC. Translation gives CSARAPGIVYEQYF.

This clonotype was seen many times. V usage is TRBV30 and J usage is TRBJ1-2; possibly TRBD1 for D (5 bases). Per germline, CDR1 GTSNPN and CDR2 SVGIG (reference sequence). The CDR3 contains 13 residues. Between the trimmed V and J ends, which lost 1 base and 5 bases, there was a span of 11 bases. The CDR3 DNA reads TGTGCCTGGAGTGAGGACACTTTTTATGGCTACACCTTC. Translated, it gives CAWSEDTFYGYTF.

This clonotype has a count of ten or more. The V and J genes are TRBV4-1 and TRBJ2-6; maybe TRBD2 (6 bases). CDR1 and CDR2 (germline): MGHRA, YSYEKL. With 0 bases removed from V and 0 bases from J, the gap between germline ends came to 15 bases. The CDR3 runs 19 residues. CDR3 sequence reads: CASSQDGRGVSSGANVLTF. As DNA, the CDR3 is TGCGCCAGCAGCCAAGATGGGCGGGGCGTAAGCTCTGGGGCCAACGTCCTGACTTTC.

The table lists this clonotype with many counts. This chain uses TRBV5-1 with TRBJ2-7; weak D call: TRBD2 (6 bases). The length of the CDR3 is 14 residues. V was pared by 5 bases and J by 5 bases, with 17 bases between. Germline V lookup: CDR1 SGHRS, CDR2 YFSETQ. CDR3: CASSAGRGLDEQYF. The DNA for the CDR3 is TGCGCCAGCAGTGCCGGTAGGGGACTCGACGAGCAGTACTTC.

The gene calls are TRBV4-1 and TRBJ2-3; 12 nucleotides line up with TRBD1. Looked up from germline, CDR1 is MGHRA and CDR2 is YSYEKL. The CDR3 totals 17 residues. Trimming took 4 bases from V and 3 from J; bases not matched to a gene: 8. CDR3 in DNA: TGCGCCAGCAGCCTGGGGACAGGGGGCGGGGGTACAGATACGCAGTATTTT. Translated, it gives CASSLGTGGGGTDTQYF.

This clonotype has only one observation. This may arise from a read error, as a much more abundant clone is one base away. The final CDR3 position lacks the conserved phenylalanine or tryptophan, pointing to a likely read error. The chain links TRBV12-3 or TRBV12-4 to TRBJ1-2, with D uncertain. Trimming took off 6 bases at V and 8 bases at J, with 13 bases between the two ends. The CDR3 is 12 residues long. CDR3 in DNA: TGTGCCAGCAGCCCTTTTTTCTGGGGCTACACCTTA. The encoded protein is CASSPFFWGYTL.

With regard to this clonotype: This may be a read error: a much more frequent sequence differs by one nucleotide. CDR3 loop: CAGGLWGLGRGSYEQYF. The CDR3 bases are TGTGCCGGCGGACTATGGGGTTTGGGGCGCGGGTCCTACGAGCAGTACTTC. The gene calls are TRBV12-3 or TRBV12-4 and TRBJ2-7; a possible D gene is TRBD2 (6 bases). This CDR3 contains 17 residues. V lost 11 bases to trimming and J lost 1 base, with 27 bases between them.

V and J are TRBV7-2 and TRBJ1-5; D call uncertain. The CDR3 has 14 residues. Germline loops: CDR1 SGHTA, CDR2 FQGNSA. The V end lost 5 bases, the J end lost 5 bases, and 13 bases lay between the germline ends. Written as DNA, the CDR3 is TGTGCCAGCAGCCAAGACGGGGAGTATCAGCCCCAGCATTTT. Amino acids: CASSQDGEYQPQHF.

A remark on this clonotype: A much larger clone differs by one base, so this may be a read error. This rearrangement joins TRBV6-4 to TRBJ2-6; perhaps TRBD2 as D (6 bases). This CDR3 is built from 16 residues. The germline V gene encodes CDR1 MRHNA and CDR2 SNTAGT. Trimming stripped 4 bases from V and 0 bases from J, with 10 bases between. CDR3 nucleotides: TGTGCCAGCAGTGGCTCCGGGGGCTCTGGGGCCAACGTCCTGACTTTC. The encoded protein is CASSGSGGSGANVLTF.

Regarding this clonotype: A much bigger clone sits one base away, suggesting this may be a read error. The chain couples TRBV7-9 to TRBJ2-3; 11 bases map to TRBD2. Trimming cost V 3 bases and J 1 base; bases outside gene matches: 3. CDR1 SEHNR and CDR2 FQNEAQ come from the germline V gene (reference sequence). CDR3 length equals 16 residues. CDR3 residues: CASSFTSGGCTDTQYF. CDR3 nucleotide sequence: TGTGCCAGCAGCTTCACTAGCGGGGGATGCACAGATACGCAGTATTTT.

As concerns this clonotype: The junction departs from the called germline gene at one end, perhaps through a read error. The CDR3 is CAGSPGLNTEAFF. The CDR3 nucleotides are TGTGCCGGCAGCCCAGGTCTGAACACTGAAGCTTTCTTT. The chain links TRBV7-8 to TRBJ1-1; D remains unclear. The length of the CDR3 is 13 residues. Per germline, CDR1 SGHVS and CDR2 FQNEAQ.

For this clonotype: A single base separates this from a much larger clone, so it may be a read error. The chain uses TRBV21-1 and TRBJ2-5; the table names TRBD1, a call not compared with the DNA. TRBV21-1 is a pseudogene segment. There are 16 residues in the CDR3. The CDR3 sequence: CASSRSQGRLSCEQYF. In nucleotides, the CDR3 is TGTGCCAGCAGCAGGTCACAGGGGCGCCTGAGTTGTGAGCAGTACTTC.

This rearrangement joins TRBV29-1 to TRBJ2-2; TRBD1 matches 10 bases. Germline assignment: CDR1 SQVTM and CDR2 ANQGSEA. The CDR3 runs 13 residues. The junction had 3 bases not matched to a gene; V was cut back by 7 bases and J by 4 bases. The CDR3: CSADRGTTGELFF. CDR3 DNA: TGCAGCGCGGACAGGGGGACCACCGGGGAGCTGTTTTTT.

The CDR3 spells CASSQEEVGGQSTEAFF. CDR3 DNA: TGCGCCAGCAGCCAAGAGGAGGTGGGGGGCCAGAGCACTGAAGCTTTCTTT. This sequence joins TRBV4-1 and TRBJ1-1; a possible D gene is TRBD1 (6 bases). In germline, CDR1 is MGHRA, CDR2 YSYEKL. Trimming shortened V by 0 bases and J by 4 bases, and 18 bases separated the two germline ends. This CDR3 spans 17 amino acids.

The chain combines TRBV7-9 with TRBJ1-1; D is unclear. V lost 2 bases and J 1 base, leaving 5 bases between the germline ends. CDR3 size: 13 residues. Germline V CDR1 and CDR2: SEHNR, FQNEAQ (reference sequence). The CDR3 DNA sequence: TGTGCCAGCAGCTTACTGGAGAACACTGAAGCTTTCTTT. This gives the protein CASSLLENTEAFF.